This entry is about one T cell receptor beta chain. What this receptor recognizes is not known. Base qualities were left out, and no much larger clone turns up one base away. This sample stems from a study of cytomegalovirus exposure and HLA in healthy donors (dated by TCRdb to between 2016 and 2019). Some background on the complete study: In an earlier analysis of several hundred of the donors, 276 Gb of sequence data and 120 million or so unique TCR beta sequences from roughly 200 million T cells were reported. An early release that covered approximately 600 HLA-typed donors contained about 290 gigabases of sequencing data and about 93 million unique TCR sequences. Among the 398 genotyped donors, under 90% belonged to the genetic ancestry cluster associated with self-reported Caucasian donors. The study aimed to test whether cataloging public T cell receptors could reveal signatures of past pathogen exposure. The study used immunosequencing to profile the T cell repertoires of approximately 650 subjects and linked those repertoires to cytomegalovirus serostatus. A separate validation cohort of roughly 130 different subjects was used in addition to the approximately 610-subject first cohort. To predict cytomegalovirus infection status, the study combined high-throughput TCR immunosequencing, statistical association of individual TCRs with disease status, and machine learning. In a later analysis, previously published TCR beta repertoires from more than 500 donors were re-analyzed and high-resolution HLA genotyping was added so that TCR occurrence patterns could be studied. In the later analysis, no new phenotypic data were used to find candidate immune exposures; instead, reliance was placed on TCR beta sequences and their occurrence across donors. An earlier analysis of approximately 580 of the donors used high-throughput TCR beta sequencing to judge whether each TCR beta V gene segment behaved as functional or pseudogenic. Donor age, sex, ethnicity and CMV serostatus were collected together with the repertoire data. In a later genetic analysis, genome-wide SNP genotypes for about 60% of the 666 donors were used, and that subset was treated as a discovery cohort. Every repertoire in the discovery cohort had been generated on one and the same sequencing platform. Class I and class II HLA loci were covered by the typing at four-digit resolution. Typing coverage varied by locus: 629-630 donors for A, B, C, DRB1 and DQB1; approximately 560 for DQA1; more than 600 for DPA1; 400 to 480 for DPB1. Roughly 5 DR-DQ haplotypes were handled as single units for association and clustering, since linkage in the cohort was strong. On average, 235,054 unique TCR beta nucleotide sequences were sequenced per donor among some 430 genotyped donors of the cohort, with roughly 18% of those sequences being non-productive.

CDR1 SGHRS and CDR2 YFSETQ are derived from the germline V gene. Spanning cysteine to phenylalanine, the CDR3 consists of 17 amino acids. The DNA shown is the 51-base CDR3, in frame from base 1. V is pruned by 4 bases and J by 4 bases, leaving 11 bases of the junction without a gene match. Libraries were constructed by the immunoSEQ multiplex PCR assay. For the multiplex PCR, a mixture combining 60 forward primers for TCR Vbeta segments and 13 reverse primers for TCR Jbeta segments was used. A multiplex PCR assay on genomic DNA amplified the CDR3 region of rearranged TCR beta genes. On the Illumina HiSeq System, the amplified TCR beta libraries were sequenced as 87-base-pair reads. For the original study's pipeline: In a later analysis, tens of millions of unique TCR beta chains were counted across the 650 to 700 repertoires, and roughly 10 million of these chains were shared by at least two donors. A nearest-neighbor algorithm error-corrected the raw reads and collapsed the reads into unique sequences, merging closely related sequences to remove PCR and sequencing errors. To assign V, D and J gene segments, CDR3 sequences were aligned to IMGT reference sequences. For a sequence to be retained, a match of at least six nucleotides to both a V gene segment and a J gene segment was required. Rearrangements were classified as productive when the CDR3 lacked stop codons and remained in frame with V and J, and all other rearrangements were classified as non-productive. CDR3 was defined by IMGT convention, running from the second conserved V-encoded cysteine to the conserved J-encoded phenylalanine. Sequences without an unambiguous match to a single V gene segment were excluded from the earlier analysis of 450 to 750 of the donors. In an earlier analysis of 587 of the donors, V segments were called functional above 56.7% productive rearrangements and were called segregating when the between-donor standard deviation exceeded 5%. To diagnose cytomegalovirus status from the catalog of TCR beta chain sequences, a statistical classification framework was built. In a later analysis, TCR nucleotide sequences were compared against IMGT/GENE-DB human TR gene sequences so that V and J genes could be assigned. In a later analysis, CDR3 sequences and most-parsimonious VDJ recombination scenarios were assigned using the TCRdist pipeline. A later analysis defined each TCR beta chain by its CDR3 amino acid sequence plus V-gene family, and excluded reads lacking a unique V-gene family. As a way to deal with suspected cross-contamination and a sequencing artifact, a later analysis dropped under 600 nucleotide sequences that were highly shared and had low generation probability. A later analysis calculated a clonal expansion index for each public chain from normalized within-repertoire ranks of inferred template counts. In a later analysis, generation probabilities were computed using a VDJ recombination model fitted to out-of-frame rearrangements, and the results were checked against IGoR. In a later analysis, hypergeometric tests were used to score TCR-TCR, TCR-HLA and TCR-CMV co-occurrence, with a repertoire-size bias correction applied to TCR pairs. In a later analysis, false discovery rates were estimated by permuting HLA or CMV assignments 20 times. In a later analysis, co-occurring TCRs were grouped using DBSCAN, and TCRdist sequence similarity was added for clustering within HLA-allele-positive subsets. For co-occurrence clustering, repertoires with fewer than 30,000 or more than 120,000 public chains were excluded, along with a handful of repertoires with anomalous nucleotide sharing. TCRdb carries this immuneACCESS record with in-frame sequences only. Its versions omit some clonotypes, under half of them owing to an unresolved V gene in the studies checked, with the rest unexplained. V and J calls and clone size are as listed in that table; D and trimming were resolved from the DNA. In this sample the table shows fewer than 150,000 clones, approximately 80% of which occur a single time. The ten largest clones add up to 2% to 2.5% of the sample.

The investigation overall reported the following: A later analysis found that most CMV-associated TCR beta chains appeared HLA-restricted, with HLA associations seemingly driven largely by CMV exposure. According to a later genetic analysis, donors in an Asian-associated ancestry cluster had fewer N-insertions in productive TCRs than the roughly 670-donor mean. The only immune exposure information available for the cohort was CMV serostatus. Linkage disequilibrium might explain the correlated functional status among segregating V segments, but an unknown experimental factor could not be ruled out. In an earlier analysis of fewer than 700 of the donors, most TCR beta V segments appeared in productive rearrangements about 87% or about 30% of the time, broadly matching IMGT annotations. When HLA alleles, especially DR and DQ, strongly co-occurred, TCR associations were difficult to assign to individual alleles. Most TCR sequences were seen in very few donors, while some public TCRs were found in many individuals. A group of highly shared sequence variants was considered likely to be a technical artifact of the sequencing pipeline. In the study, some 180 TCR beta chains were listed as associated with cytomegalovirus. Because some donors lacked HLA typing at each locus, the association tests relied only on the typed subset. According to a later analysis, parvovirus B19, influenza, CMV and Epstein-Barr virus appeared linked to several top co-occurrence clusters. A later analysis found that TCR association rates varied across HLA loci, with DRB1 alleles showing the most associated TCRs and HLA-C alleles the fewest. The classifier was reported to diagnose cytomegalovirus status with high specificity and sensitivity in both the original and validation cohorts. A further reported finding was that TCR beta sequences accurately predicted the HLA-A and HLA-B alleles for most subjects in the first cohort. Only TCR beta chains were sequenced in this cohort, and the absence of alpha or paired-chain data limited detectable features. In a later analysis, HLA-associated TCR beta chains showed more clonal expansion and lower generation probabilities than non-associated chains that were equally common. Because counts were too low, some 17 rarely observed V segments, including chromosome 9 orphons, were left out of the earlier analysis of over 550 of the donors. In vitro tests confirmed that a few of the cytomegalovirus-associated TCR beta chains recognize cytomegalovirus antigens. Some IMGT-functional V segments, including TRBV6-2 and TRBV6-3, could not be distinguished by the 87-base-pair reads and were therefore excluded. The authors suggested that the approach could potentially be extended to other disease states and immunological phenotypes. At a false discovery rate of 0.05, a later analysis linked 15,000 to 20,000 TCR beta sequences to specific HLA alleles. Roughly uniform sequencing depth across donors was assumed in presence/absence analyses, although this assumption may not hold. An association between a missense DCLRE1C variant and V-gene and J-gene trimming of TCR beta chains was found in a later genetic analysis and replicated in an independent cohort.

In total, roughly 670 healthy bone marrow donors made up the cohort. At the time of sampling, all cohort members were nominally healthy, though unrecorded immune exposures were likely present. The donor was CMV seronegative and belonged to the group of 320 or so seronegative cohort members. A peripheral blood sample was provided by each donor, and peripheral blood mononuclear cells were used for TCR beta sequencing. The Qiagen DNeasy Blood Extraction Kit was used to extract genomic DNA from the blood cell samples. The rearranged segments are TRBV5-1 and TRBJ2-1, and 10 bases in between align with TRBD2. The source is a man younger than 45 in good health and CMV-seronegative. The sequenced sample was PBMCs. This receptor has the CDR3 CASSPVILAGGYNEQFF. The bases are TGCGCCAGCAGCCCTGTGATTTTAGCGGGAGGATACAATGAGCAGTTCTTC.